A single sample gave rise to the 6 T cell receptor beta chains below, sequenced in a study of T cells in localized non-small cell lung cancer. Method: immunoSEQ multiplex PCR; TCRdb's copy keeps in-frame clones and lacks some. The repertoire has some 2,400 clones, roughly 24% of them found once; the top ten carry 28%. The material was lung tumor tissue, obtained before any cancer treatment. All receptors derive from a male donor older than 55 with stage I lung adenocarcinoma.

The V call is TRBV10-2, the J call TRBJ2-1, with TRBD2 matching 13 bases. J gave up 7 bases and V 9 bases, and 9 bases lay outside the gene matches. Germline V gene data show CDR1 as WSHSY and CDR2 as SAAADI. CDR3 length: 15 residues. CDR3 in DNA: TGCGCCAGTCTAAGGACTAGCGGGGGAAGGAATGAGCAGTTCTTC. It codes for CASLRTSGGRNEQFF.

This clone was counted a few times. The gene calls are TRBV11-3 and TRBJ1-1, with D tentatively TRBD1 (6 bases). Germline-derived CDR1 and CDR2 are SGHNT and YENEEA. V was trimmed by 5 bases and J by 4 bases, leaving 17 bases between them. This CDR3 region has 15 residues. CDR3 protein: CASSDVGTMGTEAFF. CDR3 DNA sequence: TGTGCCAGCAGCGATGTTGGGACAATGGGCACTGAAGCTTTCTTT.

This clone was found a few times. The chain combines TRBV6-7 with TRBJ2-5; D may be TRBD1 or TRBD2 (5 bases each). TRBV6-7 belongs to the ORF category, with a function that is uncertain. The V end was cut by 6 bases, the J end by 5 bases, with 16 bases between. The CDR3 has 14 residues. The DNA for the CDR3 is TGTGCCAGCAGCTCAAAGGGACCCTTGGAGACCCAGTACTTC. It codes for CASSSKGPLETQYF.

The rearrangement links TRBV11-3 to TRBJ2-2; D remains unclear. CDR1 SGHNT and CDR2 YENEEA come from the germline V gene. CDR3 size: 14 residues. The V and J ends lost 5 bases and 4 bases respectively, with 11 bases between them. The CDR3 loop is CASSPTSGTGELFF. The CDR3 nucleotides are TGTGCCAGCAGCCCGACGTCGGGCACCGGGGAGCTGTTTTTT.

By share, this clone counts as medium-sized (0.01 to 0.1%). This rearrangement joins TRBV12-5 to TRBJ1-1; D perhaps matches TRBD1 (5 bases). In germline, CDR1 is LGHNT, CDR2 FRNRAP. The CDR3 is 15 amino acids. DNA of the CDR3: TGTGCCAGCACCGTGGGTCTCTTGGGGGACACTGAAGCTTTCTTT. Its translation: CASTVGLLGDTEAFF. The complete variable domain, with remaining parts taken from reference TRBV12-5 and TRBJ1-1, reads DARVTQTPRHKVTEMGQEVTMRCQPILGHNTVFWYRQTMMQGLELLAYFRNRAPLDDSGMPKDRFSAEMPDATLATLKIQPSEPRDSAVYFCASTVGLLGDTEAFFGQGTRLTVV.

This clone was detected only a few times. This chain links TRBV6-8 with TRBJ1-6; D gene unclear. This CDR3 region has 18 residues. Germline assignment: CDR1 MNHGY and CDR2 SAAAGT. Trimming pared 7 bases from V and 7 bases from J, leaving 26 bases between. CDR3 protein: CASTLYATGPSKNSPLHF. In nucleotides, the CDR3 is TGTGCCAGCACCTTATACGCGACTGGGCCATCTAAGAATTCACCCCTCCACTTT.